The sequence of this T cell receptor (beta chain) was determined in a study of blood T cells in healthy people across ages. Findings and limits, study-wide: Unknown donor CMV status possibly confounded expanded clonotype changes. Because sorting was not performed, PBMCs prevented conclusive naive versus antigen-experienced comparison.

Combining a sample-barcoded 5' primer with a J-beta primer mix, a second PCR ran for roughly 6 to 11 cycles. TCRdb processed the 5' RACE reads anew with MiXCR; each CDR3 protein has one entry. The sample carries around 500,000 distinct CDR3 sequences, around half recorded once. The ends were cut back, 6 bases at V and 6 bases at J, with 14 bases in the middle. Germline CDR1 reads MNHNY; CDR2 reads SVGAGI (reference sequence). The CDR3 spans 14 residues. This clonotype was seen a few times. The antigen is unknown. Donor samples were obtained from healthy Caucasian individuals from Russia, aged about 6 to 95.

This TCR derives from a man older than 75 in good health. The chain uses TRBV6-6 and TRBJ1-4; D is possibly TRBD1 (6 bases). The source material was blood. CDR3: CASRGQTLDEKLFF. In nucleotides, the CDR3 is TGTGCCAGCAGAGGACAGACCCTTGATGAAAAACTGTTTTTT.